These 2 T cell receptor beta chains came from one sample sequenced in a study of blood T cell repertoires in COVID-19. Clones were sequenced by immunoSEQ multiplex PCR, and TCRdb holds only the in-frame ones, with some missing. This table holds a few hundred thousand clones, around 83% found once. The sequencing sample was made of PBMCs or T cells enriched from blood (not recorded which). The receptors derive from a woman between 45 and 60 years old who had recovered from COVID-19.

The CDR3 bases are TGCGCCAGCAGCTTGGTCCCAGGGGCCTACTATGGCTACACCTTC. This codes for CASSLVPGAYYGYTF. V is TRBV5-1 and J is TRBJ1-2, with D tentatively TRBD1 (6 bases). Germline V gene sequence: CDR1 SGHRS, CDR2 YFSETQ. The V end was cut by 0 bases, the J end by 3 bases, with 12 bases between. The CDR3 is made up of 15 amino acids.

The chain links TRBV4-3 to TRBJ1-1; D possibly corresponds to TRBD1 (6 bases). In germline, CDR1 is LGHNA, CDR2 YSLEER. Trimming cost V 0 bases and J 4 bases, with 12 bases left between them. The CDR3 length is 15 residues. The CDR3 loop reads CASSQDSTGFTEAFF. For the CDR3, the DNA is TGCGCCAGCAGCCAAGATAGTACAGGGTTCACTGAAGCTTTCTTT.